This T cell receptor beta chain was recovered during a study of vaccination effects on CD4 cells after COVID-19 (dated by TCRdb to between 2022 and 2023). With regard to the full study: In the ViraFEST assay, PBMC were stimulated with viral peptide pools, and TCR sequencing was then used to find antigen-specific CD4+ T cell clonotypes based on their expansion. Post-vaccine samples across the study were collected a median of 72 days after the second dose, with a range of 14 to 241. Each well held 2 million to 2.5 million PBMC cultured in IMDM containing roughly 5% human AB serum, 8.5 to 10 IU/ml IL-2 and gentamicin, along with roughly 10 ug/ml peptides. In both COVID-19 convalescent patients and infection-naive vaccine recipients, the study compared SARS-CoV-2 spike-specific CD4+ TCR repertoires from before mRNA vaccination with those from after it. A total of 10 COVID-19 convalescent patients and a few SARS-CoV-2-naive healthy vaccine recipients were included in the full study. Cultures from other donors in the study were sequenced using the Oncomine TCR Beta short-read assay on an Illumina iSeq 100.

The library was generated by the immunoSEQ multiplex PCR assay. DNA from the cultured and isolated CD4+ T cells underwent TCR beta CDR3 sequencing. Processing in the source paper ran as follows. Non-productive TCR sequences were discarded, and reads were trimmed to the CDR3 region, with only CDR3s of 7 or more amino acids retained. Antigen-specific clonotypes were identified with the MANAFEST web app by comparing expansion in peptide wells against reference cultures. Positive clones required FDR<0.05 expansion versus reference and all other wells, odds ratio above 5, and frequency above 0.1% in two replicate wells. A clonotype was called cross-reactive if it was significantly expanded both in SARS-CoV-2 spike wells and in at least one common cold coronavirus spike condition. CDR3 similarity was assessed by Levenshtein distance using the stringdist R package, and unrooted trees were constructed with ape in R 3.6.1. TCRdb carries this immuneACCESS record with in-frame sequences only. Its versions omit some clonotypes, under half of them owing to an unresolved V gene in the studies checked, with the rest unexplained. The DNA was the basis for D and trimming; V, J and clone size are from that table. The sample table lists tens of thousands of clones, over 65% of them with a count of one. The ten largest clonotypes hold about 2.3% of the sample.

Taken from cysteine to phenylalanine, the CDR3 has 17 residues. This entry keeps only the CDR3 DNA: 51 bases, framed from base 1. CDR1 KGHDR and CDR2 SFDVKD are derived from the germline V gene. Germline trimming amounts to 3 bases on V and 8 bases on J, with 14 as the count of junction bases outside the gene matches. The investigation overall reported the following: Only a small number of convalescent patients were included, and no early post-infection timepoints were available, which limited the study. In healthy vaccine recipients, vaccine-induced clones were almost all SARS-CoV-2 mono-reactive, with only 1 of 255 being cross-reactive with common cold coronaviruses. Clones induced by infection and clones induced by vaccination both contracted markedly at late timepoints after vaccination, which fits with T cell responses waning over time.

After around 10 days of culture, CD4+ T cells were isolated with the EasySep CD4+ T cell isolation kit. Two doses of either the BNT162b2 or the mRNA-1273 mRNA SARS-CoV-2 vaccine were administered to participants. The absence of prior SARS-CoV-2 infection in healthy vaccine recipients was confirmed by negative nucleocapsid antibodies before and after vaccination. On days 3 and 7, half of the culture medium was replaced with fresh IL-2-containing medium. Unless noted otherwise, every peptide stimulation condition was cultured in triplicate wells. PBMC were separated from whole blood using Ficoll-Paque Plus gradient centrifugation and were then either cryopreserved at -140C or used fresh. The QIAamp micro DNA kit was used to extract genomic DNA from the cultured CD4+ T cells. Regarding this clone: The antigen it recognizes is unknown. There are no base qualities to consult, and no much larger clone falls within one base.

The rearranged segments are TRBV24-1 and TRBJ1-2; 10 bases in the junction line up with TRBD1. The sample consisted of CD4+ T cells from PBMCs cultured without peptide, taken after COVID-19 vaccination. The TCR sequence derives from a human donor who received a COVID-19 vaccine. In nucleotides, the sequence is TGTGCCACCAGTGATCCCGCGGAAGACAGGGGGCTCCAAGGCTACACCTTC. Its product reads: CATSDPAEDRGLQGYTF.